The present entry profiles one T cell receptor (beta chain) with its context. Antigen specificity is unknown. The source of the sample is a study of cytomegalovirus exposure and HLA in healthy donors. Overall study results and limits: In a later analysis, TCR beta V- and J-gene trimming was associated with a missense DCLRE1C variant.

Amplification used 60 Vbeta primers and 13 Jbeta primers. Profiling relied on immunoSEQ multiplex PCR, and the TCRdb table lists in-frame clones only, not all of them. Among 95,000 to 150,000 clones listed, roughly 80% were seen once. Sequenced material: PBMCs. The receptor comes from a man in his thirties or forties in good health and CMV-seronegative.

CDR3 sequence: CASSPLAGGLHNEQFF. CDR3 DNA sequence: TGTGCCAGCAGCCCACTAGCGGGGGGCCTACACAATGAGCAGTTCTTC. J is TRBJ2-1 and V is TRBV11-2; 12 nucleotides line up with TRBD2. Germline V lookup: CDR1 SGHAT, CDR2 FQNNGV. V lost 5 bases, J lost 5 bases, and 7 bases stayed unmatched. This CDR3 is built from 16 residues.